This paragraph covers one T cell receptor beta chain sequence. Its cognate antigen is unknown. A read error may produce the germline difference seen at one junction end. Measured with immunoSEQ multiplex PCR; TCRdb has only the in-frame clones, and not every one. The table includes 85,000 to 100,000 clones, under 95% detected once. The record originates from a study of graft-versus-host responses after intestinal transplantation. Whole-study results and caveats: Marrow from the recipient contained GvH clones, some of which had appeared first in ileum or blood.

The CDR3 totals 17 residues. Looked up from germline, CDR1 is SGHRS and CDR2 is YFSETQ. J is TRBJ2-3 and V is TRBV5-1; 11 bases agree with TRBD2. The starting material was unstimulated CD4+ T cells sorted from spleen or lymph node cells, obtained before transplant. The sequence came from a human donor who was the organ donor for an intestinal transplant. CDR3 sequence: CASSFGTSGHYTDMQYF. In DNA, the CDR3 is TGCGCCAGCAGCTTTGGGACTAGCGGACATTACACAGATATGCAGTATTTT. The full variable domain, rest sourced from reference TRBV5-1 and TRBJ2-3, is KAGVTQTPRYLIKTRGQQVTLSCSPISGHRSVSWYQQTPGQGLQFLFEYFSETQRNKGNFPGRFSGRQFSNSRSEMNVSTLELGDSALYLCASSFGTSGHYTDMQYFGPGTRLTVL.